Included here is one T cell receptor (beta chain) sequence, with context. The sample contains more than one DNA sequence encoding this CDR3. Trimming left V 0 bases short and J 2 bases short, with 7 bases between. The CDR3 loop spans 13 amino acids. Per the germline V gene, CDR1 is GTSNPN and CDR2 is SVGIG (reference sequence). The sample comes from a study of Ad26.COV2.S vaccination and SARS-CoV-2 variants. At the level of the study: Once, or twice with 56 days between doses, Ad26.COV2.S was given intramuscularly.

The protocol was immunoSEQ multiplex PCR, while the TCRdb copy is restricted to in-frame clones and leaves out a portion. The table includes a few hundred thousand clones, 80% to 90% detected once. Treatment in this sample: some 19 received Ad26.COV2.S at low or high dose, single or two shots; roughly 5 received placebo; per-sample allocation not given. Specimens were obtained on day 63 following the first vaccine or placebo injection. The TCR sequence derives from a person aged 18-60 years who received the Ad26.COV2.S COVID-19 vaccine or a placebo. This chain uses TRBV30 with TRBJ1-1; D is undetermined. The starting material was peripheral blood, obtained in a trial of Ad26.COV2.S vaccine versus placebo. This chain's CDR3 is CAWSVALNTEAFF. The CDR3 DNA reads as TGTGCCTGGAGTGTTGCCCTAAACACTGAAGCTTTCTTT.